This T cell receptor beta chain was recovered during a study of blood T cells in healthy people across ages. Every donor gave approximately 10 milliliters of peripheral blood. This clonotype was counted between two and nine times. The CDR3 has 13 amino acids. Germline V gene data show CDR1 as DFQATT and CDR2 as SNEGSKA (reference sequence). The trim removed 3 bases at V and 6 bases at J, leaving 6 bases unmatched. Combining a sample-barcoded 5' primer with a J-beta primer mix, a second PCR ran for roughly 7 to 11 cycles. TCRdb processed the 5' RACE reads anew with MiXCR; each CDR3 protein has one entry. Among 700,000 to 900,000 distinct CDR3 sequences listed, 20% to 30% were seen once. These data were also reused for a study on T cells of mothers and their children.

The source is a boy between 10 and 17 years old in good health. V is TRBV20-1 and J is TRBJ2-5, with TRBD1 matching over 8 bases. Sequenced input: blood. Here the CDR3 reads CSARTDRGKTQYF. CDR3 nucleotide sequence: TGCAGTGCTAGGACCGACAGGGGAAAGACCCAGTACTTC.